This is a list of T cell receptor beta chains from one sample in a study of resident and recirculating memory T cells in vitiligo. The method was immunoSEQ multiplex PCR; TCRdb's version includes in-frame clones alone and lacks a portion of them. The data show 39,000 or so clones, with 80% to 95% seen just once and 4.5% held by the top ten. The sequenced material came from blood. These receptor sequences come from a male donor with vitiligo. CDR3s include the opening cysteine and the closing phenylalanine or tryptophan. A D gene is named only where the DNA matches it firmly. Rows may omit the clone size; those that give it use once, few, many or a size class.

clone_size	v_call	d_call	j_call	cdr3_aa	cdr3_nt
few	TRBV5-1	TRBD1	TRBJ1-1	CASSWDRPPNTEAFF	TGCGCCAGCAGCTGGGACAGACCCCCTAACACTGAAGCTTTCTTT
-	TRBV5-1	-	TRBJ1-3	CASSPDRIDTIYF	TGCGCCAGCAGCCCGGACAGAATAGACACCATATATTTT
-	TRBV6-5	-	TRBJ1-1	CASSSRGSTEAFF	TGTGCCAGCAGCTCCCGCGGGTCCACTGAAGCTTTCTTT
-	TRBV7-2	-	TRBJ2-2	CASRLRGTGELFF	TGTGCCAGCAGATTGAGGGGGACCGGGGAGCTGTTTTTT
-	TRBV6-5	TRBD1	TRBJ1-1	CASSRPGGTEAFF	TGTGCCAGCAGTCGTCCAGGGGGGACTGAAGCTTTCTTT
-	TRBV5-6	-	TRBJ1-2	CASSLRGQGYYGYTF	TGTGCCAGCAGCTTGAGGGGTCAGGGCTACTATGGCTACACCTTC
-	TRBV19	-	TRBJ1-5	CASGGTHTRPQHF	TGTGCCAGTGGGGGGACCCATACTAGGCCCCAGCATTTT
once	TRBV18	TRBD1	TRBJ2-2	CASSPPTGTGGTGELFF	TGTGCCAGCTCACCACCAACCGGGACAGGGGGAACCGGGGAGCTGTTTTTT
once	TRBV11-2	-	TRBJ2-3	CASSLLPRELFLTDTQYF	TGTGCCAGCAGCCTACTACCACGCGAACTTTTCCTCACAGATACGCAGTATTTT
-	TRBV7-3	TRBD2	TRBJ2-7	CASTIGLAGGPYEQYF	TGTGCCAGCACTATAGGGCTAGCGGGGGGACCCTACGAGCAGTACTTC
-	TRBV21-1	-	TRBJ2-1	CASSKSPGLAGSYNEQFF	TGTGCCAGCAGCAAAAGCCCCGGACTAGCGGGGAGCTACAATGAGCAGTTCTTC
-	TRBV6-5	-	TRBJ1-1	CASSFHGRMNTEAFF	TGTGCCAGCAGTTTCCACGGTCGCATGAACACTGAAGCTTTCTTT
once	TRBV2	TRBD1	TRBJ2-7	CASSQGGTGAYEQYF	TGTGCCAGCAGCCAAGGGGGGACAGGGGCCTACGAGCAGTACTTC
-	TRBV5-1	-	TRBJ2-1	CASSLQHNEQFF	TGCGCCAGCAGCTTACAGCACAATGAGCAGTTCTTC
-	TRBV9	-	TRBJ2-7	CASSLWAGSYEQYF	TGTGCCAGCAGCTTGTGGGCGGGGTCCTACGAGCAGTACTTC
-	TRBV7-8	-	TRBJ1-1	CASSLASARGTEAFF	TGTGCCAGCAGCTTAGCGTCGGCGCGGGGGACTGAAGCTTTCTTT
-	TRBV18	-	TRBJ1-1	CASSPRTVHTEAFF	TGTGCCAGCTCACCGCGGACAGTTCACACTGAAGCTTTCTTT
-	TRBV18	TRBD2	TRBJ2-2	CASSRLAGAPGELFF	TGTGCCAGCTCAAGACTAGCGGGGGCCCCCGGGGAGCTGTTTTTT
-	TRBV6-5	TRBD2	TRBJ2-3	CASSLRGGPTDTQYF	TGTGCCAGCAGTTTGCGGGGGGGCCCCACAGATACGCAGTATTTT
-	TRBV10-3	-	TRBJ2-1	CAIRDTRSSYNEQFF	TGTGCCATCAGGGACACAAGGAGCTCCTACAATGAGCAGTTCTTC
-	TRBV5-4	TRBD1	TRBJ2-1	CASSPGTGFSNEQFF	TGTGCCAGCAGCCCCGGGACAGGGTTTTCCAATGAGCAGTTCTTC
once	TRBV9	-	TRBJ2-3	CASSVDSGGRGTDTQYF	TGTGCCAGCAGCGTAGACAGCGGAGGGAGGGGGACAGATACGCAGTATTTT
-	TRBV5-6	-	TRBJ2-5	CASSLGSARETQYF	TGTGCCAGCAGCTTGGGGTCTGCCCGGGAGACCCAGTACTTC
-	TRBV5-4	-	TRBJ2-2	CASSSRLNTGELFF	TGTGCCAGCAGCTCCCGACTTAACACCGGGGAGCTGTTTTTT
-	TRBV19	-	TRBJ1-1	CASSMMGGGNTEAFF	TGTGCCAGTAGTATGATGGGCGGGGGGAACACTGAAGCTTTCTTT
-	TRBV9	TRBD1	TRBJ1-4	CASSAQGAGVYEKLFF	TGTGCCAGCAGCGCACAGGGGGCCGGAGTGTATGAAAAACTGTTTTTT
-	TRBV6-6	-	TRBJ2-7	CASSYPTGSGREQYF	TGTGCCAGCAGTTACCCGACCGGCAGCGGCCGGGAGCAGTACTTC
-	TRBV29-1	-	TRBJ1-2	CSVVRGSGGYTF	TGCAGCGTTGTAAGAGGGTCTGGTGGCTACACCTTC
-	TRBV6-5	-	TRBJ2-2	CATETTGPNTGELFF	TGTGCCACTGAAACCACAGGCCCGAACACCGGGGAGCTGTTTTTT
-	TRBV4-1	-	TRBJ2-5	CASSQWGGLSGETQYF	TGCGCCAGCAGCCAATGGGGGGGGCTCTCGGGAGAGACCCAGTACTTC
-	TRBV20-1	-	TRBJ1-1	CSALLLTEAFF	TGCAGTGCTCTATTACTAACTGAAGCTTTCTTT
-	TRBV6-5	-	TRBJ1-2	CASSYSRGGGYGYTF	TGTGCCAGCAGTTACTCGAGGGGGGGCGGGTATGGCTACACCTTC
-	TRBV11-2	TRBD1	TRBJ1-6	CASSSGQGGSPLHF	TGTGCCAGCAGCTCAGGACAGGGTGGATCACCCCTCCACTTT
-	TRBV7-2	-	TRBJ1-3	CASSLGVSGNTIYF	TGTGCCAGCAGCTTAGGAGTCTCTGGAAACACCATATATTTT
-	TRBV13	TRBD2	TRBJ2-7	CASRKRGGFYEQYF	TGTGCCAGCCGAAAGCGGGGGGGCTTCTACGAGCAGTACTTC
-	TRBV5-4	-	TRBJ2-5	CASRSGIGAGRETQYF	TGTGCCAGTCGAAGCGGTATCGGGGCGGGGCGGGAGACCCAGTACTTC
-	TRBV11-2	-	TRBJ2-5	CASTLGGYYQETQYF	TGTGCCAGCACCTTGGGAGGTTATTACCAAGAGACCCAGTACTTC
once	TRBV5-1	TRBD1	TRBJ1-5	CASSQQGAPNQPQHF	TGCGCCAGCAGTCAACAGGGGGCCCCCAATCAGCCCCAGCATTTT